This entry concerns a single T cell receptor beta chain. Generated by immunoSEQ multiplex PCR, the TCRdb table keeps only in-frame clones and is missing some. This sample has about 400,000 clones, with around nine tenths found just once. The data belong to a study of blood T cell repertoires in COVID-19. V shed 6 bases and J shed 2 bases, with 13 bases lying between them. CDR1 and CDR2 from the germline V gene are MRHNA and SNTAGT. The CDR3 runs to 14 residues. This TCR derives from a woman aged 25-40 years who had recovered from COVID-19. This chain uses TRBV6-4 with TRBJ1-1; no reliable D call. The sequenced sample consisted of PBMCs or T cells enriched from blood (not recorded which). CDR3 DNA: TGTGCCAGCAGCCCTGGGCCCGGCAACACTGAAGCTTTCTTT. Protein product: CASSPGPGNTEAFF.